What follows describes a single T cell receptor (beta chain). This CDR3 contains 15 residues. J gave up 6 bases and V 0 bases, and 7 bases lay outside the gene matches. CDR1 DFQATT and CDR2 SNEGSKA come from the germline V gene (reference sequence). Preparation of the TCRbeta library was carried out with unique molecular identifiers. TCRdb re-analysed the PCR reads in MiXCR, keeping a single row per CDR3 protein. The sample shows about 410,000 distinct CDR3 sequences, about a fifth of them seen only once. The entry originates in a study of T-cell reconstitution after alpha-beta-depleted transplantation in children.

This TCR was sampled from a human donor who donated a stem cell graft to a child with acute myeloid leukemia. Sequenced here: PBMCs from the stem cell graft donor, sampled from the stem cell graft. The V and J genes are TRBV20-1 and TRBJ2-1; the match to TRBD2 covers 8 bases. The DNA for the CDR3 is TGCAGTGCTAGAGATTTCGCCGGGAGGGGCAATGAGCAGTTCTTC. Residues: CSARDFAGRGNEQFF.